Each of the 19 T cell receptor beta chains below was sequenced from the same sample in a study of blood T cells in healthy people across ages. A sample-barcoded 5' primer and a J-beta primer mix were used in a second PCR of roughly 6 to 12 cycles. TCRdb analysed the 5' RACE reads with MiXCR anew, one entry per CDR3 protein. This table holds hundreds of thousands of distinct CDR3 sequences, around three fifths found once. The sample comprised blood. The origin of the receptors is a man aged 40-55 years in good health.

The V and J genes are TRBV13 and TRBJ2-7, with 7 nucleotides matching TRBD1. CDR1 is PRHDT, CDR2 FYEKMQ, per germline (reference sequence). CDR3 length: 15 residues. V was clipped by 2 bases and J by 5 bases; unmatched bases: 9. CDR3 sequence reads: CASSLWQGDVDEQYF. The CDR3 DNA reads as TGTGCCAGCAGCTTATGGCAGGGGGATGTCGACGAGCAGTACTTC.

V gene TRBV28 combines with J gene TRBJ2-3; the D is unclear. The germline V gene has CDR1 MDHEN and CDR2 SYDVKM. V lost 10 bases and J 0 bases, leaving 11 bases between the germline ends. This CDR3 region has 13 residues. The CDR3 region is CATWGSSTDTQYF. CDR3 coding DNA: TGTGCCACTTGGGGTTCTAGCACAGATACGCAGTATTTT.

This clonotype turned up a few times. The chain carries TRBV29-1 and TRBJ1-1; no definite D call. The CDR3 length is 10 residues. V lost 4 bases and J 2 bases, leaving 2 bases between the germline ends. CDR1 SQVTM and CDR2 ANQGSEA come from the germline V gene. The CDR3 is CSVANTEAFF. CDR3 nucleotides: TGCAGCGTTGCCAACACTGAAGCTTTCTTT.

The chain carries TRBV29-1 and TRBJ1-2; 8 nucleotides align to TRBD1. The CDR3 consists of 13 residues. The V gene's germline CDR1 is SQVTM and CDR2 ANQGSEA. The ends lost 7 bases at V and 4 bases at J; junction bases unmatched: 8. The chain's CDR3 is CSAGVGQGYGYTF. DNA of the CDR3: TGCAGCGCGGGGGTCGGACAGGGCTATGGCTACACCTTC.

This clonotype came up once. The chain links TRBV11-3 to TRBJ2-3; weak D call: TRBD1 (6 bases). The germline gives CDR1 SGHNT, CDR2 YENEEA. Deletions cut 5 bases from V and 3 bases from J, with 15 bases between. CDR3 length: 15 residues. The CDR3 DNA reads TGTGCCAGCAGCGTACAGGGTGGAGTGACAGATACGCAGTATTTT. It is translated as CASSVQGGVTDTQYF.

This clonotype was seen only a few times. The chain has TRBV29-1 and TRBJ2-7, with D perhaps matching TRBD2 (6 bases). This CDR3 comprises 14 residues. The germline V and J ends were trimmed by 7 bases and 0 bases, with 16 bases remaining between them. Germline V lookup: CDR1 SQVTM, CDR2 ANQGSEA. The CDR3 region has the DNA TGCAGCGCCCAACCGGTTAGCGGCTCCTACGAGCAGTACTTC. It translates to CSAQPVSGSYEQYF.

The chain uses TRBV5-6 and TRBJ2-1; TRBD2 is a possible D gene (5 bases). V was shortened by 4 bases and J by 4 bases, with 21 bases between the two germline ends. The CDR3 has 17 amino acids. The germline V gene has CDR1 SGHDT and CDR2 YYEEEE. The CDR3 sequence: CASSVSLATLNYNEQFF. As DNA, the CDR3 is TGTGCCAGCAGCGTCTCCCTAGCTACCCTGAATTACAATGAGCAGTTCTTC.

This chain connects TRBV11-2 to TRBJ2-3, with D hard to call. Trimming pared 1 base from V and 1 base from J, leaving 9 bases between. The CDR3 is made up of 15 amino acids. Looked up from germline, CDR1 is SGHAT and CDR2 is FQNNGV. In DNA form, the CDR3 reads TGTGCCAGCAGCTTAGGCTTTAAGCGCACAGATACGCAGTATTTT. It yields the protein CASSLGFKRTDTQYF.

For this clonotype: At one boundary the junction diverges from the germline segment, which might be a read error. The V and J genes are TRBV13 and TRBJ2-1, with D uncertain. This CDR3 contains 16 residues. CDR1 and CDR2 (germline): PRHDT, FYEKMQ (reference sequence). The CDR3 coding sequence is TGTACCAGCAGCAACCGTGAGGAGAGCTCCTACAATGAGCAGTTCTTC. As protein: CTSSNREESSYNEQFF.

V gene TRBV15 combines with J gene TRBJ2-4; D is ambiguous. This CDR3 is 15 amino acids long. Trimming shortened V by 0 bases and J by 2 bases, and 8 bases separated the two germline ends. CDR1 is LNHNV and CDR2 is YYDKDF in the germline V gene (reference sequence). CDR3 amino acids: CATSRDRLPKNIQYF. In nucleotides, the CDR3 is TGTGCCACCAGCAGAGACAGGCTCCCCAAAAACATTCAGTACTTC.

This clonotype has more than one count but fewer than ten. The chain has TRBV4-3 and TRBJ2-5; perhaps TRBD1 as D (6 bases). The CDR3 length is 15 residues. CDR1 is LGHNA, CDR2 YSLEER, per germline. V dropped 1 base and J dropped 4 bases, with 13 bases sitting between them. The CDR3 loop reads CASSQGSGAGETQYF. The DNA for the CDR3 is TGCGCCAGCAGCCAAGGATCAGGGGCAGGAGAGACCCAGTACTTC.

This clonotype was counted a few times. This chain joins TRBV12-3 or TRBV12-4 and TRBJ1-2; weak D call: TRBD1 (6 bases). Trimming shortened V by 4 bases and J by 1 base, and 13 bases separated the two germline ends. CDR3 length: 15 amino acids. The CDR3 spells CASSYGPRGNYGYTF. In nucleotides, the CDR3 is TGTGCCAGCAGTTATGGGCCCAGGGGTAACTATGGCTACACCTTC.

This clonotype showed up just a few times. For the CDR3, the DNA is TGCAGTGCTAGAGATCCTGGGCCAACTCCGGAGACCCAGTACTTC. As protein: CSARDPGPTPETQYF. The chain joins TRBV20-1 to TRBJ2-5, with no clear D. Per the germline V gene, CDR1 is DFQATT and CDR2 is SNEGSKA (reference sequence). The CDR3 runs to 15 residues. Trimming cost V 0 bases and J 5 bases, with 16 bases left between them.

The V and J genes are TRBV10-3 and TRBJ2-3; 7 bases are shared with TRBD2. With V trimmed by 3 bases and J by 5 bases, 11 bases remained unmatched. The CDR3 totals 16 residues. Germline CDR1 and CDR2: ENHRY and SYGVKD. CDR3: CAISDVMAGEGDTQYF. In DNA form, the CDR3 reads TGTGCCATCAGTGACGTCATGGCGGGAGAGGGAGATACGCAGTATTTT.

This chain joins TRBV28 and TRBJ2-5; 10 bases are a match to TRBD2. The V segment lost 6 bases and the J segment 1 base; nucleotides outside the gene matches: 5. CDR1 and CDR2 from the germline V gene are MDHEN and SYDVKM. The CDR3 loop spans 15 amino acids. This CDR3 is CASRAAGGPQETQYF. DNA of the CDR3: TGTGCCAGCAGGGCAGCGGGAGGGCCCCAAGAGACCCAGTACTTC.

The chain is built from TRBV15 and TRBJ1-1; 8 bases align to TRBD1. Looked up from germline, CDR1 is LNHNV and CDR2 is YYDKDF (reference sequence). The CDR3 runs to 15 residues. Trimming cost V 0 bases and J 4 bases; bases outside gene matches: 4. The CDR3, as DNA: TGTGCCACCAGCAGAGAGACAGGGGCCATCACTGAAGCTTTCTTT. Amino acid sequence: CATSRETGAITEAFF. Full variable domain (remainder filled in from reference TRBV15 and TRBJ1-1): DAMVIQNPRYQVTQFGKPVTLSCSQTLNHNVMYWYQQKSSQAPKLLFHYYDKDFNNEADTPDNFQSRRPNTSFCFLDIRSPGLGDTAMYLCATSRETGAITEAFFGQGTRLTVV.

The chain carries TRBV6-1 and TRBJ1-1, with D tentatively TRBD1 (5 bases). CDR1 MNHNS and CDR2 SASEGT come from the germline V gene. V lost 11 bases and J lost 4, with 17 bases in between. The CDR3 sequence is 13 residues long. The chain's CDR3 is CASLGRAGTEAFF. CDR3 DNA: TGTGCCTCTCTGGGCAGGGCCGGCACTGAAGCTTTCTTT.

The chain uses TRBV9 and TRBJ2-7, with unresolved D. CDR1 SGDLS and CDR2 YYNGEE come from the germline V gene. The CDR3 is 12 residues long. Trimming removed 3 bases at V and 3 bases at J, with 7 bases between. The CDR3 protein is CASSADFYEQYF. The DNA for the CDR3 is TGTGCCAGCAGCGCCGACTTCTACGAGCAGTACTTC.

The J gene is TRBJ2-1, the V gene TRBV20-1; D is tentatively TRBD1 or TRBD2 (5 bases each). Trimming pared 6 bases from V and 4 bases from J, leaving 13 bases between. The CDR3 is made up of 13 amino acids. Germline CDR1 reads DFQATT; CDR2 reads SNEGSKA (reference sequence). The CDR3 DNA is TGCAGTGCGGGACCGCAAGCTTACAATGAGCAGTTCTTC. Protein sequence: CSAGPQAYNEQFF.